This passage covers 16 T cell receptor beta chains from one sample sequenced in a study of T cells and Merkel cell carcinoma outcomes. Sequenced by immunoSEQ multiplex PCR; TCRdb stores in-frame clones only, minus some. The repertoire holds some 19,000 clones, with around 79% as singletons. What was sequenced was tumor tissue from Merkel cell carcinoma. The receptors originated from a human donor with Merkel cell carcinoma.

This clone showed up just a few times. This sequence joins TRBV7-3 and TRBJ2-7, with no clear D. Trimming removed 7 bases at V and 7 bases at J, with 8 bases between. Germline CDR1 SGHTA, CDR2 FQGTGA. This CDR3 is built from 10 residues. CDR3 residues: CASIPLEQYF. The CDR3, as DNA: TGTGCCAGCATACCCCTGGAGCAGTACTTC.

DNA of the CDR3: TGCGCCAGCAGCTTGGGACCGAGCTCTGGAAACACCATATATTTT. Its protein product is CASSLGPSSGNTIYF. This chain connects TRBV5-1 to TRBJ1-3; D is ambiguous. The CDR3 length is 15 residues. Deletions cut 0 bases from V and 0 bases from J, with 7 bases between. Germline CDR1 is SGHRS and CDR2 is YFSETQ.

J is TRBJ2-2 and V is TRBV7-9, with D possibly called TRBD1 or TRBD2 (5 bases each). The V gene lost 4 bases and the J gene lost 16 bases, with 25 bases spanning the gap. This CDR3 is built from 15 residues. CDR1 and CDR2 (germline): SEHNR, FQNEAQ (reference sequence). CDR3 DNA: TGTGCCAGCAGCTCCCGGGGCCTCTGGGACCCTAGTGGGTTTTTT. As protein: CASSSRGLWDPSGFF.

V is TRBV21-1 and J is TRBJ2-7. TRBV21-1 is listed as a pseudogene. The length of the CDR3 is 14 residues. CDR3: CASSKRGVVCEQYF. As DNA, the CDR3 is TGTGCCAGCAGCAAAAGGGGAGTTGTGTGCGAGCAGTACTTC.

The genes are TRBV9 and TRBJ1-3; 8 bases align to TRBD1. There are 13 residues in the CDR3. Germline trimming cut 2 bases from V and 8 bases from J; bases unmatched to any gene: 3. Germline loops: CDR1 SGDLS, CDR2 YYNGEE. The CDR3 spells CASSVGQGDTIYF. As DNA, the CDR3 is TGTGCCAGCAGCGTTGGACAGGGAGACACCATATATTTT.

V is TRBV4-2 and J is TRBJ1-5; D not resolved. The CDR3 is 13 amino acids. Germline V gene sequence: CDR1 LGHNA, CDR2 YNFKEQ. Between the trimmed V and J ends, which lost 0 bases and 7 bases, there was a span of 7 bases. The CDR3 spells CASSQDPLQPQHF. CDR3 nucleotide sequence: TGTGCCAGCAGCCAAGACCCACTCCAGCCCCAGCATTTT.

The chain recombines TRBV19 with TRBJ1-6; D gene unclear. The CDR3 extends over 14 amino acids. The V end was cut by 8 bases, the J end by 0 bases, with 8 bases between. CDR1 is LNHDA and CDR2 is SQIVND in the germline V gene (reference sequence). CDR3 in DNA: TGTGCCAGTTCGGGAAGCTCCTATAATTCACCCCTCCACTTT. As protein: CASSGSSYNSPLHF.

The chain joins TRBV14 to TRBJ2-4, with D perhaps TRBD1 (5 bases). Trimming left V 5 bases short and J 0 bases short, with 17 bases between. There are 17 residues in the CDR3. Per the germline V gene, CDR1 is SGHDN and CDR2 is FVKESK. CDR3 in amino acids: CASSLGGWTPAKNIQYF. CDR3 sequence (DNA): TGTGCCAGCAGCTTAGGTGGGTGGACACCAGCCAAAAACATTCAGTACTTC.

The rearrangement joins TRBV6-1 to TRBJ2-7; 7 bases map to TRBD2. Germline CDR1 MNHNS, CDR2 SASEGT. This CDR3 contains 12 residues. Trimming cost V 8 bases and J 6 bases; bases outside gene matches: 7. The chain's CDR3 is CASGETSREQYF. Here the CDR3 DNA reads TGTGCCAGCGGGGAGACTAGCCGCGAGCAGTACTTC.

Written as DNA, the CDR3 is TGTGCCAGTAGCCTCGGGGGATTAGCCAAAAACATTCAGTACTTC. This sequence encodes CASSLGGLAKNIQYF. The genes are TRBV19 and TRBJ2-4; tentatively, D is TRBD2 (6 bases). Trimming took off 6 bases at V and 0 bases at J, with 12 bases between the two ends. The CDR3 has 15 amino acids. Germline-derived CDR1 and CDR2 are LNHDA and SQIVND (reference sequence).

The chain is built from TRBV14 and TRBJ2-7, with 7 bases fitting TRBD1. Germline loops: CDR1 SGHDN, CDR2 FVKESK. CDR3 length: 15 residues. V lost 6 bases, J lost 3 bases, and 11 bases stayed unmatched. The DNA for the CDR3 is TGTGCCAGCAGTCGGAGACAGGGACACTACTACGAGCAGTACTTC. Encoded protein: CASSRRQGHYYEQYF.

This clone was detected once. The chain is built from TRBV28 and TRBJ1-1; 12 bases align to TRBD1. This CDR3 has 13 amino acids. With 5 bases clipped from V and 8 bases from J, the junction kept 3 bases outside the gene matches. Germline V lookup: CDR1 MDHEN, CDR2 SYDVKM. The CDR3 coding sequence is TGTGCCAGCAGTACTGGGACAGGGGGCGAAGCTTTCTTT. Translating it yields CASSTGTGGEAFF.

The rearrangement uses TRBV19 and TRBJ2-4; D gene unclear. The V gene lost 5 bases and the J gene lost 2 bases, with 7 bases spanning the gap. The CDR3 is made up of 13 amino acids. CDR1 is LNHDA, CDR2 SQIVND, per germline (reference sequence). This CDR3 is CASSQETKNIQYF. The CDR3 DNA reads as TGTGCCAGTAGTCAGGAAACCAAAAACATTCAGTACTTC.

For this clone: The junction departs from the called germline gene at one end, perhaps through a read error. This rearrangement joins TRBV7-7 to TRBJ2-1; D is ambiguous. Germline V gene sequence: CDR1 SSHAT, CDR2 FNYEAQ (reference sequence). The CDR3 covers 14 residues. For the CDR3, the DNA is TGTGCTAGCAGCCCCGGCACAGAGTACAATGAGCAGTTCTTC. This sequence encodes CASSPGTEYNEQFF.

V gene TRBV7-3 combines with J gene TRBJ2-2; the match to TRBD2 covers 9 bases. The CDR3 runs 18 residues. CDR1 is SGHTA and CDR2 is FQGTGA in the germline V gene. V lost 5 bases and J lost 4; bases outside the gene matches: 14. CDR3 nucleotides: TGTGCCAGCAGCCAGTGGGCCGCGGGAGGGCCGATCACCGGGGAGCTGTTTTTT. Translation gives CASSQWAAGGPITGELFF.

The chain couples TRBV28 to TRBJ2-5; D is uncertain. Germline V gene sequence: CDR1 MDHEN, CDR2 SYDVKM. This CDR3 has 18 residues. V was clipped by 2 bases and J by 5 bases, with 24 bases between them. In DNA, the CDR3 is TGTGCCAGCAGTTTAGAACGGGTCGTAGGTCTTAGATCGGAGACCCAGTACTTC. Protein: CASSLERVVGLRSETQYF.